This TCR beta chain was sequenced during a study of blood T cell repertoires in COVID-19 (TCRdb year 2020). Regarding the research as a whole: Collaborator samples came from the United States, Italy and Spain and covered acute and convalescent phases of COVID-19. The prospective study material was composed of cDNA or gDNA derived from T cells, B-cell-depleted T cells, or PBMCs. Deeply sampled blood TCRbeta repertoires from subjects exposed to, actively infected with, or recovered from COVID-19 were included in the dataset. The repertoires were made available in a free public database intended to serve as a resource for research on the immune response to SARS-CoV-2. The samples were drawn from two sources: the first 160 participants of the ongoing ImmuneRACE study, and 1,254 subjects contributed by 6 global collaborators. Sample metadata almost always included a de-identified subject ID, COVID-19 status, age in years and sex. Where available, HLA class I and class II types were taken from metadata supplied by the sample provider and were not determined by assay-based typing.

TCRbeta CDR3 regions were amplified from genomic DNA using the immunoSEQ Assay, a bias-controlled multiplex PCR. The published analysis was carried out like this. Nucleated cell counts per sample were estimated from amplification of reference gene primers within the assay. Sequence reads were collapsed and filtered to measure the absolute abundance of every unique TCRbeta CDR3 rearrangement. Productive Simpson clonality was computed per sample as the square root of Simpson's diversity index over productive rearrangements. TCRdb limited this immuneACCESS table to in-frame rearrangements with V and J called. A share of clones is missing; checked studies link under half to unresolved V genes, and the rest is unexplained. The DNA was the basis for D and trimming; V, J and clone size are from that table. Here the sample has approximately 220,000 clones; 86% occur a single time. About 4% of the sample goes to the ten largest clones.

In the prospective study, participants were about 18 to 100 years old, resided in 24 geographic areas of the United States, and were enrolled through a virtual design. In the prospective study, cohorts were assigned on the basis of participant-reported clinical history obtained from a screening survey and a study questionnaire. Exposed participants had been in contact, within 2 weeks of entering the study, with a person who had a PCR-confirmed or clinician-diagnosed case of COVID-19. Each participant in the prospective study had whole blood, serum and a nasopharyngeal or oropharyngeal swab collected by mobile phlebotomists. Participants in the prospective study had the option to provide additional blood draws and questionnaires over a 2-month period. Before DNA extraction, blood samples from the prospective study were shipped at room temperature or frozen. As encoded in the germline V gene (reference sequence), CDR1 is MNHEY while CDR2 is SMNVEV. From the cysteine through the phenylalanine, the CDR3 covers 16 amino acids. The DNA shown is the 48-base CDR3, in frame from base 1. At the junction V is shortened by 0 bases and J by 3 bases, with 14 bases in between.

The investigation overall reported the following: How much clinical and demographic metadata was included differed by source and by participant, and the metadata was provided uncurated.

In the case of this clone: Its antigen target is currently unknown. No base qualities exist here, and no much larger clone lies one base off it.

The receptor's source is a woman aged 25 to 45 who had been exposed to COVID-19. The sample consisted of PBMCs or T cells enriched from blood (not recorded which). Recombination connected TRBV27 to TRBJ1-2; the D gene is perhaps TRBD1, on 5 matching bases. This receptor has the CDR3 CASSLSGRGFDYGYTF. The DNA sequence follows: TGTGCCAGCAGTTTATCGGGTAGGGGTTTTGACTATGGCTACACCTTC.